Each of the 22 T cell receptor beta chains below was sequenced from the same sample in a study of chemoradiotherapy in HPV16-positive cancers (dated by TCRdb to between 2020 and 2023). The protocol used for the library was the immunoSEQ multiplex PCR assay. Imported from immuneACCESS, the table was reduced by TCRdb to in-frame sequences with V and J called. These copies leave out some clones; in studies compared against another copy, an unresolved V gene accounts for under half, and the cause of the remainder is not known. The sample contains roughly 25,000 clones, about 90% of them found a single time. The top ten constitute 4.5% of the sample. This sample comprised blood, obtained from a patient who underwent chemoradiotherapy. The receptor set was obtained from a human donor with HPV-associated anogenital cancer.

The sample holds a few counts of this clone. The chain uses TRBV5-1 and TRBJ2-7, with 12 bases that match TRBD2. CDR1 is SGHRS and CDR2 is YFSETQ in the germline V gene. CDR3 length: 18 residues. Trimming took 4 bases from V and 0 from J; bases not matched to a gene: 11. The CDR3 spells CASSPSLAGGPSSYEQYF. CDR3 coding DNA: TGCGCCAGCAGCCCCTCACTAGCGGGAGGCCCCAGCTCCTACGAGCAGTACTTC.

This chain links TRBV9 with TRBJ2-7; 7 nucleotides line up with TRBD1. The CDR3 runs 13 residues. With V trimmed by 2 bases and J by 4 bases, 3 bases remained unmatched. Germline V gives CDR1 SGDLS, CDR2 YYNGEE. DNA of the CDR3: TGTGCCAGCAGCGTTGGACAGGAATACGAGCAGTACTTC. This translates into CASSVGQEYEQYF.

This chain's CDR3 is CASSLGGNKETQYF. The CDR3 region has the DNA TGTGCCAGCAGCTTGGGTGGCAATAAAGAGACCCAGTACTTC. The rearrangement uses TRBV5-4 and TRBJ2-5; D is undetermined. The CDR3 contains 14 residues. Between the trimmed V and J ends, which lost 0 bases and 3 bases, there was a span of 9 bases. CDR1 is SGHNT, CDR2 YYREEE, per germline (reference sequence).

The chain combines TRBV6-5 with TRBJ1-1; D gene ambiguous. Germline CDR1 MNHEY, CDR2 SVGAGI. V shed 7 bases and J shed 2 bases, with 14 bases lying between them. The CDR3 is 14 amino acids. CDR3 amino acids: CASTPNIGNTEAFF. CDR3 coding DNA: TGTGCCAGCACCCCAAACATAGGCAACACTGAAGCTTTCTTT.

The chain carries TRBV18 and TRBJ1-1; weak D call: TRBD1 (5 bases). Germline assignment: CDR1 KGHSH and CDR2 LQKENI. Trimming shortened V by 1 base and J by 0 bases, and 12 bases separated the two germline ends. The CDR3 loop spans 16 amino acids. Here the CDR3 reads CASSPREQAMNTEAFF. In DNA, the CDR3 is TGTGCCAGCTCACCACGTGAACAGGCCATGAACACTGAAGCTTTCTTT.

A few counts support this clone. This CDR3 reads CASSGGPGGTGANVLTF. Here the CDR3 DNA reads TGCGCCAGCTCCGGGGGACCAGGGGGAACTGGGGCCAACGTCCTGACTTTC. This chain links TRBV5-1 with TRBJ2-6, with D perhaps TRBD1 (7 bases). The V end was cut by 7 bases, the J end by 2 bases, with 19 bases between. This CDR3 has 17 amino acids. Germline V gene lookup returns CDR1 SGHRS and CDR2 YFSETQ.

This clone showed up just once. The rearrangement joins TRBV19 to TRBJ2-1; TRBD2 matches 8 bases. The CDR3 length is 15 residues. V trimming: 5 bases; J trimming: 5 bases; junction bases outside the gene matches: 8. The V gene's germline CDR1 is LNHDA and CDR2 SQIVND (reference sequence). CDR3 region: CASSLSGRVNNEQFF. DNA for the CDR3: TGTGCCAGTAGTTTAAGCGGGAGAGTGAACAATGAGCAGTTCTTC.

The rearrangement joins TRBV7-8 to TRBJ2-3; 15 bases map to TRBD2. This CDR3 region has 16 residues. The V gene's germline CDR1 is SGHVS and CDR2 FQNEAQ. V lost 5 bases to trimming and J lost 5 bases; unmatched junction nucleotides: 5. The CDR3 DNA reads as TGTGCCAGCAGCACGGGACTAGCGGGGGGCGGAGATACGCAGTATTTT. Amino acid sequence: CASSTGLAGGGDTQYF.

J is TRBJ1-1 and V is TRBV7-6; unclear D gene. Germline loops: CDR1 SGHVS, CDR2 FNYEAQ. The V end was cut by 0 bases, the J end by 0 bases, with 8 bases between. CDR3 size: 15 residues. CDR3 region: CASSLAAQVNTEAFF. As DNA, the CDR3 is TGTGCCAGCAGCTTAGCGGCTCAGGTGAACACTGAAGCTTTCTTT.

Note on this clone: Additional DNA sequences in this sample encode the identical CDR3. The chain is built from TRBV7-9 and TRBJ1-2; D gene ambiguous. The V gene lost 5 bases and the J gene lost 7 bases, with 20 bases spanning the gap. The CDR3 spans 15 residues. Germline lookup yields CDR1 SEHNR and CDR2 FQNEAQ (reference sequence). CDR3 in amino acids: CASSPLGSASGGYTF. For the CDR3, the DNA is TGTGCCAGCAGCCCACTAGGCAGCGCCTCGGGTGGCTACACCTTC.

V is TRBV18 and J is TRBJ1-2; D possibly corresponds to TRBD1 (6 bases). This CDR3 is 15 amino acids long. Germline V gene sequence: CDR1 KGHSH, CDR2 LQKENI. V was shortened by 2 bases and J by 2 bases, with 12 bases between the two germline ends. CDR3 sequence: CASSPIWGPNYGYTF. The CDR3 DNA is TGTGCCAGCTCACCAATCTGGGGGCCGAACTATGGCTACACCTTC. Full variable domain (missing parts from reference TRBV18 and TRBJ1-2): NAGVMQNPRHLVRRRGQEARLRCSPMKGHSHVYWYRQLPEEGLKFMVYLQKENIIDESGMPKERFSAEFPKEGPSILRIQQVVRGDSAAYFCASSPIWGPNYGYTFGSGTRLTVV.

This rearrangement joins TRBV7-6 to TRBJ1-2; 8 bases fit TRBD1. CDR1 is SGHVS and CDR2 is FNYEAQ in the germline V gene. The CDR3 contains 13 residues. Trimming cost V 11 bases and J 6 bases; bases outside gene matches: 11. CDR3 amino acids: CASSVTGDDGYTF. The DNA of the CDR3 is TGTGCCTCGAGCGTGACAGGGGATGATGGCTACACCTTC.

This clone was observed a single time. The CDR3 DNA sequence: TGTGCCACCAGCAGAGATTACGACCCGGTACCCACTAACTATGGCTACACCTTC. Its translation: CATSRDYDPVPTNYGYTF. The J gene is TRBJ1-2, the V gene TRBV15; D call uncertain. V lost 0 bases, J lost 0 bases, and 17 bases lay in between. The germline V gene encodes CDR1 LNHNV and CDR2 YYDKDF (reference sequence). The CDR3 sequence is 18 residues long.

V gene TRBV5-4 combines with J gene TRBJ2-1, with 7 bases aligning to TRBD1. Germline-derived CDR1 and CDR2 are SGHNT and YYREEE (reference sequence). The CDR3 sequence is 13 residues long. J was trimmed by 6 bases and V by 6 bases; bases with no gene match: 6. In DNA form, the CDR3 reads TGTGCCAGCAACTCCGGGACAGCCAATGAGCAGTTCTTC. Translated, it gives CASNSGTANEQFF.

The rearrangement joins TRBV7-2 to TRBJ1-6, with D maybe TRBD1 (6 bases). CDR1 SGHTA and CDR2 FQGNSA come from the germline V gene. The CDR3 spans 17 residues. With 4 bases removed from V and 5 bases from J, the gap between germline ends came to 18 bases. CDR3 coding DNA: TGTGCCAGCAGCTCCACTCGGGGGCATTCCGATAATTCACCCCTCCACTTT. It codes for CASSSTRGHSDNSPLHF.

The chain employs TRBV27 and TRBJ2-5; D could derive from TRBD1 or TRBD2 (5 bases each). The ends were cut back, 4 bases at V and 2 bases at J, with 14 bases in the middle. Germline-derived CDR1 and CDR2 are MNHEY and SMNVEV (reference sequence). The CDR3 spans 15 residues. This CDR3 is CASSSLGAAQETQYF. The DNA for the CDR3 is TGTGCCAGCAGTTCCCTCGGGGCCGCTCAAGAGACCCAGTACTTC.

This chain links TRBV10-3 with TRBJ2-7, with 14 positions matching TRBD2. Germline lookup yields CDR1 ENHRY and CDR2 SYGVKD. The ends lost 3 bases at V and 2 bases at J; junction bases unmatched: 3. This CDR3 is 16 amino acids long. The DNA for the CDR3 is TGTGCCATCAGTGACCCGACTAGCGGGGGGGCCTACGAGCAGTACTTC. Residues: CAISDPTSGGAYEQYF.

This rearrangement joins TRBV29-1 to TRBJ2-7; no firm D call. The CDR3 extends over 13 amino acids. CDR1 SQVTM and CDR2 ANQGSEA come from the germline V gene. V was shortened by 8 bases and J by 2 bases, with 16 bases between the two germline ends. CDR3 residues: CSHGQDSTYEQYF. CDR3 DNA sequence: TGCAGCCATGGCCAAGACTCGACCTACGAGCAGTACTTC.

The rearrangement uses TRBV10-1 and TRBJ1-1, with TRBD1 identical over 8 bases. V shed 6 bases, J shed 7 bases, and the junction held 13 bases outside the gene matches. CDR3 length: 15 amino acids. Germline values: CDR1 WNHNN, CDR2 SYGVQD (reference sequence). This CDR3 reads CASRGQDRANFEAFF. In DNA, the CDR3 is TGCGCCAGCAGGGGTCAGGACAGGGCTAACTTTGAAGCTTTCTTT.

A few counts support this clone. V is TRBV7-2 and J is TRBJ2-5; D may correspond to TRBD1 or TRBD2 (6 bases each). This CDR3 spans 14 amino acids. Trimming removed 5 bases at V and 1 base at J, with 11 bases between. Per germline, CDR1 SGHTA and CDR2 FQGNSA. This CDR3 is CASSDGGLQETQYF. The CDR3 region has the DNA TGTGCCAGCAGCGACGGGGGCCTCCAAGAGACCCAGTACTTC.

This clone was counted a single time. V and J are TRBV30 and TRBJ2-2; D is undetermined. V lost 7 bases and J lost 8, with 8 bases in between. The CDR3 spans 10 residues. In germline, CDR1 is GTSNPN, CDR2 SVGIG (reference sequence). CDR3 residues: CASGYGELFF. For the CDR3, the DNA is TGTGCCTCGGGTTATGGGGAGCTGTTTTTT.

The CDR3 spells CASSLKVGGGGGELFF. The DNA for the CDR3 is TGTGCCAGCAGTTTGAAAGTTGGGGGAGGGGGCGGGGAGCTGTTTTTT. The J gene is TRBJ2-2, the V gene TRBV6-5; TRBD2 might be the D (7 bases). The CDR3 length is 16 residues. The ends were cut back, 4 bases at V and 7 bases at J, with 19 bases in the middle. Germline V gives CDR1 MNHEY, CDR2 SVGAGI.